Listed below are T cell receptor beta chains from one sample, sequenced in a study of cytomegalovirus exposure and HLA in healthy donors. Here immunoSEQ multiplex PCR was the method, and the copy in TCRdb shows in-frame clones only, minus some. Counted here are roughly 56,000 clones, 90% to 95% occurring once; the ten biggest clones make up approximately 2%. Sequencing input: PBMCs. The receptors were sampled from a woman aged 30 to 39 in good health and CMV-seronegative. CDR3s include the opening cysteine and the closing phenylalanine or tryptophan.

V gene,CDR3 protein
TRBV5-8,CASSLGQGFAGELFF
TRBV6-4,CASSDIAGSSYNEQFF
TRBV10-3,CATSRETTGNNEQFF
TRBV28,CASSLPRQETQYF
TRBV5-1,CASRAGTGEVYEQYF
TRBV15,CATTGTAFSQPQHF
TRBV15,CATSRAFTGGVEQFF
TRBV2,CASSDGQVAPSEQYF
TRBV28,CASSPGTRDTEAFF
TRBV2,CASRHKGLAAQETQYF
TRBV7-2,CASSPTGTDSYEQYF
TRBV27,CASRLAGVGDTQYF
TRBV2,CASTRLAGFSGANVLTF
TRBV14,CASSQALTEPRGYTF
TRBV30,CAWSATGGHTQYF
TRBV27,CASTTGGSNQPQHF
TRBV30,CARRTGWNTEAFF
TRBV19,CASTPEGVEAFF
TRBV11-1,CASTHFSTDTQYF
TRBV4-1,CASSQDPGGAGNEKLFF
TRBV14,CASSQGRGSMNF
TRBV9,CASSALAGGPDEQFF
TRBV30,CAWRQGNYEQYF
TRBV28,CASSFNRGDPKNIQYF
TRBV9,CASSPRWGGEKNTEAFF
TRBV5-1,CASSLSGGNSNEQFF
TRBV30,CAWSAQVTRTDTQYF
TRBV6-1,CASSEKLGQGQHF
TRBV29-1,CSVSGLKETQYF
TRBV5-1,CASSLLAGASGELFF
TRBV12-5,CASGLRAGRGAYEQYF
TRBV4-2,CASSQDRTGYKDEQYF
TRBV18,CASSLELSGDQPQHF
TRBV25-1,CASGLAGLNEQFF